These T cell receptor beta chains were read from a single sample in a study of T cells after yellow fever vaccination. Each CDR3 protein is one row after TCRdb ran MiXCR on the 5' RACE reads. The sample has a few hundred thousand distinct CDR3 sequences; over 5% are singletons. This specimen was PBMCs, taken 5 days after the yellow fever booster vaccination. Receptor source: a man under 40 who received the YFV17D yellow fever vaccine. The CDR3 runs from the conserved cysteine through the conserved F or W. The D gene is left open where the match is weak. Size values are once, few and many counts, or a class for expanded clones, and some rows have none.

clone_size d_call j_call v_call cdr3_aa cdr3_nt
many . TRBJ2-2 TRBV20-1 CSARTVEGAGELFF TGCAGTGCTAGGACCGTAGAAGGGGCCGGGGAGCTGTTTTTT
. . TRBJ2-1 TRBV18 CASGTLLSDEQFF TGTGCCAGCGGGACTCTTCTCTCGGATGAGCAGTTCTTC
many . TRBJ2-3 TRBV6-1 CASSAGRRYTDTQYF TGTGCCAGCAGCGCGGGCCGTAGATACACAGATACGCAGTATTTT
few . TRBJ2-5 TRBV9 CASSVTGSRRETQYF TGTGCCAGCAGCGTGACCGGGAGCCGCCGGGAGACCCAGTACTTC
. TRBD2 TRBJ2-3 TRBV10-3 CAISEFSGTSGRGDTQYF TGTGCCATCAGTGAGTTCTCCGGGACTAGCGGGAGAGGGGATACGCAGTATTTT
few . TRBJ1-5 TRBV19 CASREVRDVDQPQHF TGTGCCAGTAGAGAGGTTAGGGACGTCGATCAGCCCCAGCATTTT
few . TRBJ1-5 TRBV7-2 CASSLGAGGPQHF TGTGCCAGCAGCTTAGGGGCAGGTGGACCCCAGCATTTT
many . TRBJ1-1 TRBV5-1 CASSLGHQNTEAFF TGCGCCAGCAGCTTGGGACACCAGAACACTGAAGCTTTCTTT
. TRBD1 TRBJ1-6 TRBV7-6 CASSLREKGALGSPLHF TGTGCCAGCAGCCTCCGGGAGAAGGGGGCGTTAGGTTCACCCCTCCACTTT
many TRBD2 TRBJ2-1 TRBV24-1 CATSDPRTSSNEQFF TGTGCCACCAGTGATCCCAGGACTAGCAGCAATGAGCAGTTCTTC
many TRBD2 TRBJ2-1 TRBV7-3 CASSTSGVYNEQFF TGTGCCAGCTCGACTAGCGGAGTGTACAATGAGCAGTTCTTC
few . TRBJ2-6 TRBV18 CASSPSGSAGANVLTF TGTGCCAGCTCACCGTCAGGGAGCGCTGGGGCCAACGTCCTGACTTTC
. TRBD2 TRBJ2-1 TRBV20-1 CCARRAGGSSYNEQFF TGCTGTGCTAGACGGGCGGGAGGTAGCTCCTACAATGAGCAGTTCTTC
many TRBD1 TRBJ2-4 TRBV10-2 CASSEWTGGLAKNIQYF TGCGCCAGCAGTGAGTGGACAGGGGGCCTGGCCAAAAACATTCAGTACTTC
few . TRBJ2-1 TRBV7-2 CASSLEWGTNEQFF TGTGCCAGCAGCCTAGAGTGGGGGACGAATGAGCAGTTCTTC
. TRBD1 TRBJ2-1 TRBV27 CASGPGQGASWQFF TGTGCCAGCGGACCGGGACAGGGGGCGTCGTGGCAGTTCTTC
few TRBD2 TRBJ2-7 TRBV20-1 CSAASGTSYEQYF TGCAGTGCCGCTAGCGGGACCTCCTACGAGCAGTACTTC
. TRBD2 TRBJ2-3 TRBV29-1 CSVGLAGPDTQYF TGCAGCGTTGGATTAGCGGGACCAGATACGCAGTATTTT
many TRBD2 TRBJ2-1 TRBV5-1 CASSLEALAGKRYNEQFF TGCGCCAGCAGCTTGGAAGCTTTAGCGGGGAAAAGGTACAATGAGCAGTTCTTC
. TRBD2 TRBJ2-4 TRBV11-2 CASSQLAGTVIAKNIQYF TGTGCCAGCAGCCAACTAGCGGGGACGGTGATAGCCAAAAACATTCAGTACTTC
. . TRBJ1-3 TRBV9 CASSVDGSGNTIYF TGTGCCAGCAGCGTAGATGGTTCTGGAAACACCATATATTTT
many TRBD1 TRBJ2-7 TRBV12-3/TRBV12-4 CASSSDRGLDYEQYF TGTGCCAGCAGTTCCGACAGGGGGTTAGACTACGAGCAGTACTTC
few . TRBJ2-7 TRBV10-3 CAISEAGTTYEQYF TGTGCCATCAGTGAAGCCGGGACGACCTACGAGCAGTACTTC
. . TRBJ1-2 TRBV4-3 CASSLRTGGWGGYTF TGCGCCAGCAGCCTTAGGACGGGGGGGTGGGGTGGCTACACCTTC
many TRBD1 TRBJ1-5 TRBV6-1 CASSPATGGNQPQHF TGTGCCAGCAGCCCGGCGACAGGGGGCAATCAGCCCCAGCATTTT
many . TRBJ1-1 TRBV5-1 CASSLVAVNTEAFF TGCGCCAGCAGCTTGGTCGCGGTGAACACTGAAGCTTTCTTT
. . TRBJ2-3 TRBV18 CASSPSKGSDTQYF TGTGCCAGCTCACCGAGTAAGGGTTCAGATACGCAGTATTTT
. TRBD2 TRBJ2-7 TRBV20-1 CSADERGSYEQYF TGCAGTGCTGATGAGCGGGGGTCCTACGAGCAGTACTTC
few . TRBJ1-2 TRBV6-6 CASNLDGYTF TGTGCCAGCAATTTGGATGGCTACACCTTC
. TRBD2 TRBJ2-3 TRBV6-5 CAAWGSGHTQYF TGTGCCGCGTGGGGTAGCGGGCATACGCAGTATTTT
few . TRBJ2-7 TRBV29-1 CSVRRTVSYEQYF TGCAGCGTTCGCCGGACTGTCTCCTACGAGCAGTACTTC
many . TRBJ2-1 TRBV9 CASSPQPGLGEQFF TGTGCCAGCAGCCCCCAACCCGGGCTTGGTGAGCAGTTCTTC